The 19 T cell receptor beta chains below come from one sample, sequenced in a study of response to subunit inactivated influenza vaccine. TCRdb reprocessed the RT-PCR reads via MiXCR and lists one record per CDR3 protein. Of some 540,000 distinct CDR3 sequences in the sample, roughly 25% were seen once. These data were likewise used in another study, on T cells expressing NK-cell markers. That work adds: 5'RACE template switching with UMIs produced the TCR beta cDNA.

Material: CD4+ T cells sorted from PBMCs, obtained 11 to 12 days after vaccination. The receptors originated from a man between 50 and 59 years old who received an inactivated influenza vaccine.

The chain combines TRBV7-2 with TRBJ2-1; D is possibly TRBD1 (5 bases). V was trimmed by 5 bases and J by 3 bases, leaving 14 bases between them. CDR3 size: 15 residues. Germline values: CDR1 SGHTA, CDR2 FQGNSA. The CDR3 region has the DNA TGTGCCAGCAGCAGGGGTCTAGTAAGCTACAATGAGCAGTTCTTC. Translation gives CASSRGLVSYNEQFF.

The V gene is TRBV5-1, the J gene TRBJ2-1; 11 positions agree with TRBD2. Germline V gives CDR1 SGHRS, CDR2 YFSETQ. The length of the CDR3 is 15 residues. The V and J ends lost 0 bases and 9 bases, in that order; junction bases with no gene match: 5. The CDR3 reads CASSLVAGGSSEQFF. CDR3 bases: TGCGCCAGCAGCTTGGTAGCGGGGGGGTCTAGTGAGCAGTTCTTC.

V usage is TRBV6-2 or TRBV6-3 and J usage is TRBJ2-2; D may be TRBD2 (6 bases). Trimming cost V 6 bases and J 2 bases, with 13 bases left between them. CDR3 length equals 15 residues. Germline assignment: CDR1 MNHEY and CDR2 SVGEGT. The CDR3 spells CASRPGLLNTGELFF. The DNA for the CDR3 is TGTGCCAGCAGACCGGGACTCCTAAACACCGGGGAGCTGTTTTTT.

CDR3 DNA sequence: TGTGCCAGCAGTTACGCGGCTAGCGGGTTATACGAGCAGTACTTC. Translated, it gives CASSYAASGLYEQYF. The J gene is TRBJ2-7, the V gene TRBV6-5, with TRBD2 identical over 8 bases. There are 15 residues in the CDR3. V shed 2 bases, J shed 4 bases, and the junction held 7 bases outside the gene matches. Germline V gene sequence: CDR1 MNHEY, CDR2 SVGAGI.

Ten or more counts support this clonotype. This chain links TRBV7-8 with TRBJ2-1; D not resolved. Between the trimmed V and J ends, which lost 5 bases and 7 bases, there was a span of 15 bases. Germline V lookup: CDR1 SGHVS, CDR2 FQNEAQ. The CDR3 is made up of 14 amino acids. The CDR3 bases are TGTGCCAGCAGCCCCGGCACAGTCTTTAATGAGCAGTTCTTC. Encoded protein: CASSPGTVFNEQFF.

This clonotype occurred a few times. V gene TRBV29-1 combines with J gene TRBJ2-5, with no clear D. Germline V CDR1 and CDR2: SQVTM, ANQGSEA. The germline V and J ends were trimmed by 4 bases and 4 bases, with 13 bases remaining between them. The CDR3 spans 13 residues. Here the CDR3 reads CSVAPDGSETQYF. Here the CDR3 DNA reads TGCAGCGTTGCGCCGGACGGCTCAGAGACCCAGTACTTC.

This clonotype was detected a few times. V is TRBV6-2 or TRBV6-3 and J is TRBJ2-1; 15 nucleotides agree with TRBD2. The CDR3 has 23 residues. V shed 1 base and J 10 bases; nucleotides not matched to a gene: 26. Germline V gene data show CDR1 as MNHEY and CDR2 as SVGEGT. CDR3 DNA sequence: TGTGCCAGCAGTTACTTCACACAGGGACTAGCGGGAGGAAAGTTTTCCAATATCTGGGAGCAGTTCTTC. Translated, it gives CASSYFTQGLAGGKFSNIWEQFF.

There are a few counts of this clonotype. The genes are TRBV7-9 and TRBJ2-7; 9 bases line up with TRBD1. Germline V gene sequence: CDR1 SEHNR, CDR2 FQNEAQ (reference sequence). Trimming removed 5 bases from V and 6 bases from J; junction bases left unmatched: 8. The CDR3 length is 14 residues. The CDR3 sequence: CASSRGTGRSEQYF. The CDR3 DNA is TGTGCCAGCAGCCGGGGGACAGGGAGAAGCGAGCAGTACTTC.

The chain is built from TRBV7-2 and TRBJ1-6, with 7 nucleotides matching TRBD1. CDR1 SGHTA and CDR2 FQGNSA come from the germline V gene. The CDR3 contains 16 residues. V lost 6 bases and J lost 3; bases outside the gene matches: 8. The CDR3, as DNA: TGTGCCAGCAGAGTGGACAGGCGGAGCTATAATTCACCCCTCCACTTT. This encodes CASRVDRRSYNSPLHF.

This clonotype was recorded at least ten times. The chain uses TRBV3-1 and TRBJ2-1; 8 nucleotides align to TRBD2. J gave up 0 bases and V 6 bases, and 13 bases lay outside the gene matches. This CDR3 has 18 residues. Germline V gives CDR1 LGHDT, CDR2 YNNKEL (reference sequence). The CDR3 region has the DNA TGTGCCAGCAGTCCTCGCGGACTAGCCCTTAGCTCCTACAATGAGCAGTTCTTC. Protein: CASSPRGLALSSYNEQFF.

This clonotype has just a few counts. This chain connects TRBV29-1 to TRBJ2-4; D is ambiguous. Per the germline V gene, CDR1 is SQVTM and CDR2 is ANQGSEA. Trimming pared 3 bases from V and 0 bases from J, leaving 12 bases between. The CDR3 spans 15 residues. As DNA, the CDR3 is TGCAGCGTTGACCGAAACAGACTAGCCAAAAACATTCAGTACTTC. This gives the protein CSVDRNRLAKNIQYF.

The CDR3 nucleotides read TGCAGCGTTGATATGGCCGGACTAGCGGGGTCCTACAATGAGCAGTTCTTC. Translating it yields CSVDMAGLAGSYNEQFF. V and J are TRBV29-1 and TRBJ2-1; TRBD2 matches at 12 bases. Germline V lookup: CDR1 SQVTM, CDR2 ANQGSEA. The V segment lost 3 bases and the J segment 1 base; nucleotides outside the gene matches: 7. The CDR3 loop spans 17 amino acids.

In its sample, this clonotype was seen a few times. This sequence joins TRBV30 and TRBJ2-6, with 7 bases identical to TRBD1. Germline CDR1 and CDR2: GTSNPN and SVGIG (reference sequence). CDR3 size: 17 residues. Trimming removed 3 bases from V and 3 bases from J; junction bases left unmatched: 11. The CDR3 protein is CAWRRGRLKSGANVLTF. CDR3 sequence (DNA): TGTGCCTGGAGAAGGGGGCGCTTAAAAAGTGGGGCCAACGTCCTGACTTTC.

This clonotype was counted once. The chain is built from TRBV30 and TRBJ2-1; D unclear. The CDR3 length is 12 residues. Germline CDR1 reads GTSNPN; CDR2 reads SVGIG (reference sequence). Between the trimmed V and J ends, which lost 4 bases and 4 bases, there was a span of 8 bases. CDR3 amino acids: CAWTEGYNEQFF. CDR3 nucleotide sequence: TGTGCCTGGACGGAAGGTTACAATGAGCAGTTCTTC.

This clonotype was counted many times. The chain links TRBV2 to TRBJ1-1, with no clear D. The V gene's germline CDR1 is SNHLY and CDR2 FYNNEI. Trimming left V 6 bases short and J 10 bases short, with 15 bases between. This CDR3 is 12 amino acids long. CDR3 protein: CASRGTPHGAFF. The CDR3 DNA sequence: TGTGCCAGCAGGGGCACCCCCCACGGAGCTTTCTTT.

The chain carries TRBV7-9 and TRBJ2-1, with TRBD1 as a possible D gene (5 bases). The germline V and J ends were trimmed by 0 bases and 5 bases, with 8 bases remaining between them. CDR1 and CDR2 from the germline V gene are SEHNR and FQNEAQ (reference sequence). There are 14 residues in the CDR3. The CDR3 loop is CASSLAGADNEQFF. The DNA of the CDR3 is TGTGCCAGCAGCTTAGCAGGGGCGGACAATGAGCAGTTCTTC.

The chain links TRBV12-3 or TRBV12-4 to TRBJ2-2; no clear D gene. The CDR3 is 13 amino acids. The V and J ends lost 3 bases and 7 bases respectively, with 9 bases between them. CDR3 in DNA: TGTGCCAGCAGTTTGTGGGAAAGCGGGGAGCTGTTTTTT. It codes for CASSLWESGELFF.

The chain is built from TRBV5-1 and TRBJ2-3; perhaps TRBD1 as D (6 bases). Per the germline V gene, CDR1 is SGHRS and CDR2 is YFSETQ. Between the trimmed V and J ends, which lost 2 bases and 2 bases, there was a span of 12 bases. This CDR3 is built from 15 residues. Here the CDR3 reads CASSFQGTATDTQYF. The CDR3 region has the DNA TGCGCCAGCAGCTTTCAGGGGACGGCCACAGATACGCAGTATTTT.

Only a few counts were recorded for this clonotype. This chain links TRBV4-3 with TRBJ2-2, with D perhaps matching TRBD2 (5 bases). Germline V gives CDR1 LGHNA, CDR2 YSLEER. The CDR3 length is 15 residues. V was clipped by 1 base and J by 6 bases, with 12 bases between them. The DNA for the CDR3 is TGCGCCAGCAGCCAAGTGACTACGACCCCCGGGGAGCTGTTTTTT. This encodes CASSQVTTTPGELFF.